This T cell receptor beta chain stems from a study of blood T cell repertoires in COVID-19. Original processing notes: For nucleated cells, counts were estimated from reference gene primer amplification. The protocol was immunoSEQ multiplex PCR, while the TCRdb copy is restricted to in-frame clones and leaves out a portion. V and J calls plus clone size are reproduced from that table; the DNA served to infer D and trimming. The repertoire holds around 200,000 clones, with approximately 85% as singletons. Germline V lookup: CDR1 SGHTA, CDR2 FQGNSA. The J segment lost 7 bases and the V segment lost 1 base, leaving 6 bases of the junction unmatched. This CDR3 has 15 residues.

J is TRBJ1-4 and V is TRBV7-2; 7 positions match TRBD1. Sequencing was carried out using peripheral blood. The receptor's source is a man aged 55 to 70 with acute or convalescent COVID-19. CDR3 sequence reads: CASSLDGPGGEKLFF. CDR3 nucleotides: TGTGCCAGCAGCTTAGATGGTCCAGGGGGTGAAAAACTGTTTTTT. Together with reference TRBV7-2 and TRBJ1-4, the CDR3 gives the full variable domain: GAGVSQSPSNKVTEKGKDVELRCDPISGHTALYWYRQSLGQGLEFLIYFQGNSAPDKSGLPSDRFSAERTGGSVSTLTIQRTQQEDSAVYLCASSLDGPGGEKLFFGSGTQLSVL.